Shown below are 11 T cell receptor beta chains from a single sample sequenced in a study of CD8+ T cells in alopecia areata. Treatment meaning: oral pan-JAK inhibitor, 5-10 mg twice daily. Extracted RNA was reverse transcribed into cDNA, the sequencing template. Assay used: immunoSEQ multiplex PCR; TCRdb lists only in-frame clones, some missing. The sample has about 210,000 clones; 50% to 75% are singletons. Sample: CD4+ T cells sorted from blood, taken at week 4, from a patient treated with tofacitinib. The source is a human donor with alopecia areata.

The chain uses TRBV19 and TRBJ2-7; D unclear. Germline CDR1 LNHDA, CDR2 SQIVND (reference sequence). The CDR3 totals 14 residues. Trimming took 8 bases from V and 2 from J, leaving 16 bases between them. CDR3 residues: CASAFGPNAYEQYF. DNA of the CDR3: TGTGCCAGTGCGTTTGGGCCGAATGCCTACGAGCAGTACTTC. The whole variable domain, filled in from reference TRBV19 and TRBJ2-7, reads DGGITQSPKYLFRKEGQNVTLSCEQNLNHDAMYWYRQDPGQGLRLIYYSQIVNDFQKGDIAEGYSVSREKKESFPLTVTSAQKNPTAFYLCASAFGPNAYEQYFGPGTRLTVT.

This chain joins TRBV28 and TRBJ2-1; 10 bases align to TRBD1. Germline CDR1 reads MDHEN; CDR2 reads SYDVKM. The CDR3 spans 14 residues. The V gene end was trimmed by 6 bases and the J gene end by 5 bases; junction bases not matched to a gene: 4. CDR3 in DNA: TGTGCCAGCAGGGGACAGGGGAAAAACAATGAGCAGTTCTTC. Translated: CASRGQGKNNEQFF.

This rearrangement joins TRBV7-9 to TRBJ1-1, with D maybe TRBD1 (6 bases). Germline CDR1 SEHNR, CDR2 FQNEAQ (reference sequence). There are 15 residues in the CDR3. Trimming shortened V by 2 bases and J by 3 bases, and 13 bases separated the two germline ends. The CDR3 coding sequence is TGTGCCAGCAGCTTAATTGGACAGAGAGACACTGAAGCTTTCTTT. It specifies CASSLIGQRDTEAFF.

The genes are TRBV7-2 and TRBJ2-1; 8 nucleotides line up with TRBD2. The CDR3 spans 15 residues. V was clipped by 2 bases and J by 7 bases; unmatched bases: 7. Germline lookup yields CDR1 SGHTA and CDR2 FQGNSA. The CDR3 protein is CASSLIALAGNEQFF. The DNA of the CDR3 is TGTGCCAGCAGCTTAATCGCTCTAGCGGGTAATGAGCAGTTCTTC.

This sequence joins TRBV29-1 and TRBJ1-5; D gene unclear. This CDR3 contains 12 residues. Trimming cost V 7 bases and J 0 bases, with 7 bases left between them. CDR1 and CDR2 (germline): SQVTM, ANQGSEA. CDR3 region: CSAGDSNQPQHF. For the CDR3, the DNA is TGCAGCGCGGGAGATAGCAATCAGCCCCAGCATTTT.

This clone was counted only a few times. V usage is TRBV29-1 and J usage is TRBJ2-2; 8 positions agree with TRBD1. The junction had 9 bases not matched to a gene; V was cut back by 7 bases and J by 5 bases. Germline V gene lookup returns CDR1 SQVTM and CDR2 ANQGSEA. The CDR3 totals 14 residues. As DNA, the CDR3 is TGCAGCGCTAGACAGGGGCCGGGAACCGGGGAGCTGTTTTTT. This translates into CSARQGPGTGELFF.

This chain links TRBV29-1 with TRBJ1-5; D perhaps matches TRBD1 (5 bases). V dropped 0 bases and J dropped 2 bases, with 11 bases sitting between them. The CDR3 has 15 amino acids. Germline V gives CDR1 SQVTM, CDR2 ANQGSEA. CDR3 loop: CSVEDHGAGNQPQHF. The CDR3 coding sequence is TGCAGCGTTGAAGACCACGGGGCGGGCAATCAGCCCCAGCATTTT.

The chain employs TRBV5-1 and TRBJ2-5; 9 nucleotides agree with TRBD1. The J segment lost 2 bases and the V segment lost 4 bases, leaving 6 bases of the junction unmatched. The CDR3 is made up of 15 amino acids. Germline V gene data show CDR1 as SGHRS and CDR2 as YFSETQ. CDR3 DNA sequence: TGCGCCAGCAGCGGGGGGACAGGGCCACAAGAGACCCAGTACTTC. Translating it yields CASSGGTGPQETQYF.

As to this clone: The sample carries other DNA sequences with the same CDR3. This chain connects TRBV7-2 to TRBJ2-5; D unclear. The germline V and J ends were trimmed by 5 bases and 4 bases, with 11 bases remaining between them. The CDR3 has 13 amino acids. Germline loops: CDR1 SGHTA, CDR2 FQGNSA. Here the CDR3 reads CASSPLLRETQYF. CDR3 in DNA: TGTGCCAGCAGCCCACTGCTGAGAGAGACCCAGTACTTC.

V gene TRBV5-6 combines with J gene TRBJ2-5, with a tentative D call TRBD1 (5 bases). The V gene lost 6 bases and the J gene lost 9 bases, with 24 bases spanning the gap. In germline, CDR1 is SGHDT, CDR2 YYEEEE. This CDR3 contains 15 residues. In nucleotides, the CDR3 is TGTGCCAGCACCAACCAGGGTAGAAGAATGATGGCCCAGTACTTC. It is translated as CASTNQGRRMMAQYF.

CDR3 amino acids: CASIGPRRFVSTDTQYF. The CDR3 DNA sequence: TGTGCCAGCATAGGCCCACGTCGTTTTGTCAGCACAGATACGCAGTATTTT. The J gene is TRBJ2-3, the V gene TRBV2; D uncertain. V gave up 7 bases and J gave up 0 bases, with 20 bases separating them. The CDR3 consists of 17 residues. CDR1 SNHLY and CDR2 FYNNEI come from the germline V gene.